This T cell receptor (beta chain) comes out of a study of shared clonotypes between healthy human individuals. About the research overall: In total, the donors were a couple of women and a few men aged 18 to 49.

Splitting the CD4+ cells yielded a CD45RA+ naive subset and a CD45RA-negative memory subset. V lost 7 bases to trimming and J lost 0 bases, with 14 bases between them. The germline V gene has CDR1 SNHLY and CDR2 FYNNEI. This CDR3 contains 15 residues. Per the study methods: Filtering differed for immunoSEQ, which gave only junction sequences without quality scores. Here immunoSEQ multiplex PCR was the method, and the copy in TCRdb shows in-frame clones only, minus some. V and J calls and clone size are those listed in that table; D and trimming were worked out from the DNA. The sample shows roughly 1,100,000 clones, about 76% of them seen only once.

The chain recombines TRBV2 with TRBJ2-3; D gene ambiguous. The sequencing sample was made of memory CD4+ T cells sorted from blood. As to subset: CD45RA-negative fraction. This TCR was recovered from a man aged 18 to 29 in good health. The CDR3: CASTRSVASTDTQYF. The DNA of the CDR3 is TGTGCCAGCACCCGGTCAGTGGCCAGCACAGATACGCAGTATTTT.